The sequence of this TCR beta chain was determined in a study of graft-versus-host responses after intestinal transplantation. Study summary: Multivisceral, liver-intestinal, or isolated intestinal grafts were transplanted into recipients. For 3 to 4 years after anti-thymocyte globulin induction, all recipients took tacrolimus and steroids.

With respect to this clone: Its antigen is still unknown.

Study-wide results and limits: Declining HvG levels early post-transplant were linked to peak circulating GvH clone levels.

TCRdb keeps only in-frame clones here, not all; method: immunoSEQ multiplex PCR. The table shows fewer than 30,000 clones, with around 94% occurring only once. This receptor was identified in a human patient who received an intestinal transplant, so some T cells may come from the graft donor. The source material was PBMCs, sampled 30 days after intestinal transplant.

CDR3 region: CASSTFGTSGTYEQYF. The CDR3 DNA is TGTGCCAGTAGTACATTCGGGACTAGCGGGACCTACGAGCAGTACTTC. The V and J genes are TRBV19 and TRBJ2-7, with 13 positions matching TRBD2. Trimming removed 4 bases from V and 2 bases from J; junction bases left unmatched: 5. The germline V gene has CDR1 LNHDA and CDR2 SQIVND (reference sequence). CDR3 size: 16 residues.